This TCR gamma chain was recovered during a study of intestinal T cells in coeliac disease (dated by TCRdb to 2020 to 2021). Study-wide context: Coeliac patients were much younger than controls, with mean ages of 16.0 versus 54.8 years in the TRG cohort. A second, larger TCR-gamma (TRG) cohort comprised duodenal biopsies from 35 or so coeliac disease patients and roughly 20 non-coeliac controls. In the TCR-delta (TRD) cohort, there were duodenal biopsies from around eleven coeliac disease patients and around eleven non-coeliac controls.

Reading the germline V gene gives CDR1 EGSNGY and CDR2 YDSYNSKV. V and J are trimmed by 0 bases and 10 bases, and the gene matches miss 3 bases of the junction. From the cysteine up to the phenylalanine, the CDR3 has a length of 11 residues. Just the 33-base CDR3 DNA is kept, in frame starting at base 1. About this clone itself: Its antigen is not yet known. Base qualities were left out, and no much larger clone turns up one base away.

The library came from multiplex PCR. TCRdb records Ion Torrent PGM as the sequencer. TRG repertoires were amplified from around 0.2 ug of biopsy DNA with the LymphoTrack kit, in which Illumina adapters are carried by the primers. TRG amplicons were cleaned up with AMPure XP beads, measured on a 2100 Bioanalyzer, and combined in equimolar amounts. An Ion PGM instrument was used to sequence the TRG libraries. Regarding the original processing steps: Reads in which more than 10% of nucleotides fell below the per-patient third-quartile quality score were removed with FastX. Alignment of reads was performed with IMGT/HighV-QUEST so that V, D and J genes were assigned, CDR3 regions were identified and functionality was assessed. Sequences were converted to amino acids, and every sequence predicted to be non-functional was removed. CDR3s were broken into kmers both with and without positional annotation, kmer frequencies were analysed by PCA, and samples were clustered using each of the 1023 combinations of PCs 1-10. Classification was validated by leave-one-out cross-validation, re-optimising parameters on the remaining samples each time. Shannon diversity was computed with the vegan R package from repeated random subsamples equal to the lowest read count. Public reads were reanalyzed in TCRdb with CATT, and rows carrying the same DNA were merged afterwards. These V and J calls rely on TCRdb rather than the paper's analysis. Here the sample has over 1,200 gamma-chain clones; approximately 54% occur a single time. 5% to 6% of the sample is held by the ten biggest clonotypes.

Study-wide conclusions, independent of this receptor: All 22 biopsies in training were correctly classified by TRD kmer-based clustering, and a leave-one-out accuracy of about 90% was reported. Repeated CDR3 amino acid sequences could not be distinguished from PCR duplicates in the analysis. FFPE-derived DNA was found to be relatively degraded, and loss of a proportion of TCR sequences in each sample was likely caused by this degradation. Coeliac and control groups differed significantly in age, although an age-split analysis did not yield significant classification. Of around 54 biopsies, around 51 (approximately 94%) were correctly classified by TRG clustering, which had a reported leave-one-out accuracy of around 87%.

Genomic DNA was extracted with the QIAamp DNA FFPE tissue kit from ten 5-um FFPE scrolls per case. Fully anonymised formalin-fixed paraffin-embedded duodenal biopsies surplus to diagnostic needs were used to test TCR repertoire-based classification of coeliac disease. The TCR was taken from a human donor with celiac disease. The V and J genes are TRGV2 and TRGJ1 or TRGJ2. Sequencing input: a duodenal biopsy. The CDR3 region: CATWDGHKKLF. The nucleotides read TGTGCCACCTGGGACGGGCACAAGAAACTCTTT.